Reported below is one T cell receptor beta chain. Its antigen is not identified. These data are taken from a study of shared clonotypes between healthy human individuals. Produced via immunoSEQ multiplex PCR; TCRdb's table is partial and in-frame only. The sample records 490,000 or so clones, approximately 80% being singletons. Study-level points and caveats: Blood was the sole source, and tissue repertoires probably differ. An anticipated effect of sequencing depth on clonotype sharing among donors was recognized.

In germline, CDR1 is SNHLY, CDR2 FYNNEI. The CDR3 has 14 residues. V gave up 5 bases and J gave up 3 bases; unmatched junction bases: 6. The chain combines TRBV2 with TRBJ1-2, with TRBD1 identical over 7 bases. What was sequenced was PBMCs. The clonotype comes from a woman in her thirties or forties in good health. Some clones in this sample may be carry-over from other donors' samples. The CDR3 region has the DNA TGTGCCAGCAGTACCGGGACAGCTCACTATGGCTACACCTTC. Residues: CASSTGTAHYGYTF. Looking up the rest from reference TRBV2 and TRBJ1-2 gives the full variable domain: EPEVTQTPSHQVTQMGQEVILRCVPISNHLYFYWYRQILGQKVEFLVSFYNNEISEKSEIFDDQFSVERPDGSNFTLKIRSTKLEDSAMYFCASSTGTAHYGYTFGSGTRLTVV.